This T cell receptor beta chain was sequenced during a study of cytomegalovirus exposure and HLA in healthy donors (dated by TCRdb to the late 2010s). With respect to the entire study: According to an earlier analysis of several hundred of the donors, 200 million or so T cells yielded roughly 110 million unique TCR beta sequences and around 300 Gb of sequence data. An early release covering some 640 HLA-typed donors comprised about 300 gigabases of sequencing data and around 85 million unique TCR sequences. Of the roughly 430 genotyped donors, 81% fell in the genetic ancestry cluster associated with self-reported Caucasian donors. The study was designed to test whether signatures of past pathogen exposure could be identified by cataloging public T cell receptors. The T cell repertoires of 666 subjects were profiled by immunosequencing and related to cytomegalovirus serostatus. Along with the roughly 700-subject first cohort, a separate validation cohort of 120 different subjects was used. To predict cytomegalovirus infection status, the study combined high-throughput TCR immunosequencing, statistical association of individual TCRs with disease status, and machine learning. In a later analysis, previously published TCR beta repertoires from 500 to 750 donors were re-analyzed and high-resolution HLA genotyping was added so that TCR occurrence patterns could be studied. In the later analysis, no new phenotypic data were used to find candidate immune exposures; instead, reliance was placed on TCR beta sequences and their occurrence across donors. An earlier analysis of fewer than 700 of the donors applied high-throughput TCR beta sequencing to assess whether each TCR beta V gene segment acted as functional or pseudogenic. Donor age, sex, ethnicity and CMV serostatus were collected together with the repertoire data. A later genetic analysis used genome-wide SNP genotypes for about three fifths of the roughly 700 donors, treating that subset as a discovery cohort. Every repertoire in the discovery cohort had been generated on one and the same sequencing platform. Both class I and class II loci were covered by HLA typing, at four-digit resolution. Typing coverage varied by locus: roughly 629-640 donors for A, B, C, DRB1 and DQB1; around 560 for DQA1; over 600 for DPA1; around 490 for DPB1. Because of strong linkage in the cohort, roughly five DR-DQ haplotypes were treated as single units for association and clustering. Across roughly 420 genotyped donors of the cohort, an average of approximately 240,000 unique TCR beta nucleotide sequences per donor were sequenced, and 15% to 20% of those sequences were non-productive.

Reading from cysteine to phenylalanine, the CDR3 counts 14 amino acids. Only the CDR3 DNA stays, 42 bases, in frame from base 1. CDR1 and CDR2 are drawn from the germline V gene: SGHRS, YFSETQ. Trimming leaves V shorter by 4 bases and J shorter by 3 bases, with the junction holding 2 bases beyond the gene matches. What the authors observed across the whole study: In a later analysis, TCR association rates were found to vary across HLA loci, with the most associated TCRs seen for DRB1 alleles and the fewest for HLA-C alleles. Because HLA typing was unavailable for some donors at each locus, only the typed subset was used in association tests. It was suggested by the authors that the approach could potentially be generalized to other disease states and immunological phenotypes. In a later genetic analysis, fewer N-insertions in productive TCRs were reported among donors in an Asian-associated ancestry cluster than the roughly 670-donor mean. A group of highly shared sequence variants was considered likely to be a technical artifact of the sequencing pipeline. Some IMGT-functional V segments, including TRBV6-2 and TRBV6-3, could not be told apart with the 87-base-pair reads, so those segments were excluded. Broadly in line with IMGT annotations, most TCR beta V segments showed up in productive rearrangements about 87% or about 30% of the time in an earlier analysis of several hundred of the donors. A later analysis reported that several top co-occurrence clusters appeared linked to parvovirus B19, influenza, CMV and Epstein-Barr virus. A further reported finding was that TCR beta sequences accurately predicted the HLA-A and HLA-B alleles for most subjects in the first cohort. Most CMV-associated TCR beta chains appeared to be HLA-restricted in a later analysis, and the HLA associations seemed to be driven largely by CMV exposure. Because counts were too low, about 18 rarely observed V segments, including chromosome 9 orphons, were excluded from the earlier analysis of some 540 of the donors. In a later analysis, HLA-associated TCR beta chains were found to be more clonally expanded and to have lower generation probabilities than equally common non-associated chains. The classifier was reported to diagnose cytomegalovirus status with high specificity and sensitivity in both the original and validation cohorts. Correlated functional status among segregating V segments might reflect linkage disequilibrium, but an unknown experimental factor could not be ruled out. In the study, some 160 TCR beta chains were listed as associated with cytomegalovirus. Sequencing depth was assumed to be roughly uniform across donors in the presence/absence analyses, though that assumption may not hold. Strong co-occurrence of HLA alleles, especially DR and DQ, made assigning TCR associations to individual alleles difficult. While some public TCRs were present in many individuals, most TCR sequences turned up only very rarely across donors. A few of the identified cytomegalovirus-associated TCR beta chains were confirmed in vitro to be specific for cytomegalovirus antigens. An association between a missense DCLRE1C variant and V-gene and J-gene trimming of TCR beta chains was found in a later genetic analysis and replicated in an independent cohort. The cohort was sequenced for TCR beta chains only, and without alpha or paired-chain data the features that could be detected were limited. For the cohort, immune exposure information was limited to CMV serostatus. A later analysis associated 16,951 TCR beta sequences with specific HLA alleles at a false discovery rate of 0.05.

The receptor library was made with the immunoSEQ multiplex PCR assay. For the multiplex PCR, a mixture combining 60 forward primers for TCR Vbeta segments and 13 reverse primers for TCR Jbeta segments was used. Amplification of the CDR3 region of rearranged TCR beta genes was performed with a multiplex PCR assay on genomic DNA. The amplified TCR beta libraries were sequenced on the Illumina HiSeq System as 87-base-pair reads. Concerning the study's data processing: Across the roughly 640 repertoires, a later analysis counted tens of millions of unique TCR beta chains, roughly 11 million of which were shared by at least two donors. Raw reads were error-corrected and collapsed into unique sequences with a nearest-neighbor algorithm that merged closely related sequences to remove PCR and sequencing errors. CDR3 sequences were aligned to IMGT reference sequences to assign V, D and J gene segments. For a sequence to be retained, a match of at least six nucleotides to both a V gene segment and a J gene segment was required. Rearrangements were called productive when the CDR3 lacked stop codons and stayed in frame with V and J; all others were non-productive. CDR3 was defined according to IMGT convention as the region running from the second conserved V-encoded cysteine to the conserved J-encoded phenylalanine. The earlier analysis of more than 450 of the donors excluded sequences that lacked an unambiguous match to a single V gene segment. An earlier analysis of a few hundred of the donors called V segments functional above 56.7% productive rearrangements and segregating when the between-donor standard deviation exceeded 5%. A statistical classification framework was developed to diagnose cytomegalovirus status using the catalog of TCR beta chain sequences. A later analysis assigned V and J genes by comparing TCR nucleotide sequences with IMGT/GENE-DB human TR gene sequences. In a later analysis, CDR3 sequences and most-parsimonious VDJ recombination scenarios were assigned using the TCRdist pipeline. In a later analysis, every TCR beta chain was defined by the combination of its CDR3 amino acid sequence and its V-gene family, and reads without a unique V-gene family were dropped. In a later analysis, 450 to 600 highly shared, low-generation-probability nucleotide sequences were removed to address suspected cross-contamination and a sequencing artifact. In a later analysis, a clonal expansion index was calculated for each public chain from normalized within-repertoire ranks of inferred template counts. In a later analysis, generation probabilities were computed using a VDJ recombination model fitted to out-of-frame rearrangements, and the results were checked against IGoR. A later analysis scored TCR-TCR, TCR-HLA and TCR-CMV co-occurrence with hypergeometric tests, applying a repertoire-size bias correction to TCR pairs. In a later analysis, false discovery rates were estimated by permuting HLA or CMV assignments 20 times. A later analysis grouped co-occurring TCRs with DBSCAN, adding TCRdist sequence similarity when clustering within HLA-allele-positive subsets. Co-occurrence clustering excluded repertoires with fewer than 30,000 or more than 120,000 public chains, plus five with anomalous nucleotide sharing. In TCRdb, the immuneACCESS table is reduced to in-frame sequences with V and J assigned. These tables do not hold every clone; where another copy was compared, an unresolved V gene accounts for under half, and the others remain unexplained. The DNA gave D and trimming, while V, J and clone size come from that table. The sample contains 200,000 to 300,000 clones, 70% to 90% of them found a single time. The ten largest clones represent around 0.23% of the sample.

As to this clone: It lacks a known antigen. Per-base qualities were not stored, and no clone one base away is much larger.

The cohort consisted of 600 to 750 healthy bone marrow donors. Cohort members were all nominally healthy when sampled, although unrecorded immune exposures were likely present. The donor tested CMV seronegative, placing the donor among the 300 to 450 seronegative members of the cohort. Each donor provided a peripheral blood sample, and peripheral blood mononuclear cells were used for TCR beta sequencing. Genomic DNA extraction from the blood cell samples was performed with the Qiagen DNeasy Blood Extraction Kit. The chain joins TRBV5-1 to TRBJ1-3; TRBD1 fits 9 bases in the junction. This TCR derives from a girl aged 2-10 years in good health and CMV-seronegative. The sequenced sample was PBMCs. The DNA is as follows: TGCGCCAGCAGCCCGGGACAGGGTGGAAACACCATATATTTT. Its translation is CASSPGQGGNTIYF. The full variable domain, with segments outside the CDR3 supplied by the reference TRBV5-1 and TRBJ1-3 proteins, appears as KAGVTQTPRYLIKTRGQQVTLSCSPISGHRSVSWYQQTPGQGLQFLFEYFSETQRNKGNFPGRFSGRQFSNSRSEMNVSTLELGDSALYLCASSPGQGGNTIYFGEGSWLTVV.